This T cell receptor beta chain originates from a study of T cells in Graves' hyperthyroidism and ophthalmopathy. Study-level results: The authors' 13 V-J model separated ophthalmopathy from stable hyperthyroidism.

This clonotype was counted between two and nine times. Its antigen is currently unknown. In patients aged 18 to 65, hyperthyroidism was newly diagnosed, with duration under 2 months. RNA transcripts yielded amplified TCR beta CDR3 regions. During a first-round RT-PCR of the TCR CDR3, the HTBI primer set was used. TCRdb analysed the multiplex PCR reads with MiXCR anew, one entry per CDR3 protein. The data hold about 180,000 distinct CDR3 sequences, with over 7.5% observed a single time. What was sequenced was blood. The sequence was obtained from a young woman with Graves' hyperthyroidism that later progressed to Graves' ophthalmopathy.

The CDR3 spells CATSRDGNTDTQYF. DNA for the CDR3: TGTGCCACCAGCAGAGATGGCAACACAGATACGCAGTATTTT. V is TRBV15 and J is TRBJ2-3, with D hard to call. CDR3 length: 14 amino acids. The V gene's germline CDR1 is LNHNV and CDR2 YYDKDF (reference sequence). V shed 0 bases and J shed 2 bases, with 6 bases lying between them.